The rows below give T cell receptor beta chains drawn from one sample of a study of cytomegalovirus exposure and HLA in healthy donors. Only in-frame clones appear in the TCRdb table, and some are missing; sequencing was by immunoSEQ multiplex PCR. The sample shows 95,000 to 150,000 clones, approximately 78% of them seen only once. The sequenced sample was PBMCs. Receptors were obtained from a man aged 35-49 years in good health and CMV-seronegative. Both conserved end residues are part of each CDR3. A D gene is named only where the DNA matches it firmly. Rows give clone size only sometimes, using once, few, many, or a class for an expanded clone.

clone_size,cdr3_length,v_call,d_call,j_call,cdr3_aa,cdr3_nt
NA,14,TRBV29-1,TRBD1,TRBJ1-1,CSVVRDRGNAEAFF,TGCAGCGTCGTTAGAGACAGGGGAAACGCTGAAGCTTTCTTT
NA,13,TRBV2,NA,TRBJ1-3,CASTSSGGNTIYF,TGTGCCAGCACTTCATCAGGTGGAAACACCATATATTTT
NA,14,TRBV5-1,NA,TRBJ1-1,CASSQPQEGTEAFF,TGCGCCAGCAGCCAGCCACAAGAGGGCACTGAAGCTTTCTTT
NA,14,TRBV9,TRBD2,TRBJ2-7,CASSDPSSGYEQYF,TGTGCCAGCAGCGACCCTTCTAGCGGCTACGAGCAGTACTTC
NA,15,TRBV15,NA,TRBJ1-1,CATSRDGGLNTEAFF,TGTGCCACCAGCAGAGATGGGGGCTTGAACACTGAAGCTTTCTTT
NA,15,TRBV4-3,TRBD1,TRBJ2-7,CASSQDRQGMREQYF,TGCGCCAGCAGCCAAGATAGACAGGGGATGAGGGAGCAGTACTTC
NA,12,TRBV6-6,NA,TRBJ2-1,CASKAGDREQFF,TGTGCCAGCAAGGCAGGGGACCGTGAGCAGTTCTTC
NA,14,TRBV13,TRBD1,TRBJ1-1,CASSFGTENTEAFF,TGTGCCAGCAGCTTTGGGACAGAGAACACTGAAGCTTTCTTT
NA,13,TRBV6-1,NA,TRBJ1-6,CASILDSNSPLHF,TGTGCCAGCATTCTGGACTCAAATTCACCCCTCCACTTT
NA,12,TRBV7-8,NA,TRBJ1-2,CASSSLDYGYTF,TGTGCCAGCAGCTCTCTCGACTATGGCTACACCTTC
NA,15,TRBV28,NA,TRBJ2-2,CASSSRVPNTGELFF,TGTGCCAGCAGTTCTCGGGTGCCTAACACCGGGGAGCTGTTTTTT
NA,19,TRBV7-9,TRBD1,TRBJ2-5,CASSTRPGQGLGMGETQYF,TGTGCCAGCAGCACCCGACCGGGACAGGGGCTAGGGATGGGGGAGACCCAGTACTTC
NA,13,TRBV6-1,TRBD1,TRBJ1-1,CASRTGGGTEAFF,TGTGCCAGCAGGACAGGGGGCGGGACTGAAGCTTTCTTT
NA,13,TRBV7-7,NA,TRBJ2-2,CASSPFPTGELFF,TGTGCTAGCAGCCCGTTTCCCACCGGGGAGCTGTTTTTT
NA,15,TRBV15,NA,TRBJ2-7,CATTEGRPPTYEQYF,TGTGCCACGACGGAGGGGCGCCCTCCGACCTACGAGCAGTACTTC
NA,15,TRBV5-8,NA,TRBJ2-7,CASSLAGGSSYEQYF,TGTGCCAGCAGCTTGGCTGGAGGGTCGTCCTACGAGCAGTACTTC
NA,15,TRBV7-3,TRBD2,TRBJ2-1,CASSLTGTSGIEQFF,TGTGCCAGCAGCTTAACTGGGACTAGCGGGATTGAGCAGTTCTTC
once,16,TRBV19,TRBD1,TRBJ2-5,CASSPQRTGLEETQYF,TGTGCCAGTAGTCCACAACGGACAGGGCTAGAGGAGACCCAGTACTTC